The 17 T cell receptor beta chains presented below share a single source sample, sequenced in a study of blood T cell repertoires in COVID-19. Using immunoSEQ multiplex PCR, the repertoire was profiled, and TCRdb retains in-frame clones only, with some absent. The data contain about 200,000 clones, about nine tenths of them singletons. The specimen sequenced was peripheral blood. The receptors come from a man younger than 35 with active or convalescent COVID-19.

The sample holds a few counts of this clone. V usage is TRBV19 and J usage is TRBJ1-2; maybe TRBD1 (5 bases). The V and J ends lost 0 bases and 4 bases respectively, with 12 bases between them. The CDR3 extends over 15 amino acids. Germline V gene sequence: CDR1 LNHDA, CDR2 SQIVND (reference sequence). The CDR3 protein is CASSIEGGVGYGYTF. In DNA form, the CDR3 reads TGTGCCAGTAGTATAGAGGGGGGAGTTGGCTATGGCTACACCTTC.

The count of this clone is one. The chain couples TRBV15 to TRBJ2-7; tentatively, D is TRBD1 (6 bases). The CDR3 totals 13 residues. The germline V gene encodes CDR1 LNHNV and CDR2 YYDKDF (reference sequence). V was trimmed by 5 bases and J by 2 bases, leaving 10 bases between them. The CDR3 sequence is CATSQGLTYEQYF. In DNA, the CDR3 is TGTGCCACCAGCCAGGGGCTGACCTACGAGCAGTACTTC.

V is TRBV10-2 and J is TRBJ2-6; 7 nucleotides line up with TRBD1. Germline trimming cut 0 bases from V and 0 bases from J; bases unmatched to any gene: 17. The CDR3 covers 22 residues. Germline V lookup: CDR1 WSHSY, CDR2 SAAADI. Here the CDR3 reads CASSESIGEWDSVFSGANVLTF. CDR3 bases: TGCGCCAGCAGTGAGTCCATTGGGGAATGGGACAGTGTATTCTCTGGGGCCAACGTCCTGACTTTC.

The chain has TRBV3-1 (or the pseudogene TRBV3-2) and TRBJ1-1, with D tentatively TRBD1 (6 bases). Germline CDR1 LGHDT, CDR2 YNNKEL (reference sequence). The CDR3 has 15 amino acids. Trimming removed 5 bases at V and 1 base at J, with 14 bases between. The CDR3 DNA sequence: TGTGCCAGCAGCAAAGTTGAGACAGGGAACACTGAAGCTTTCTTT. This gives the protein CASSKVETGNTEAFF.

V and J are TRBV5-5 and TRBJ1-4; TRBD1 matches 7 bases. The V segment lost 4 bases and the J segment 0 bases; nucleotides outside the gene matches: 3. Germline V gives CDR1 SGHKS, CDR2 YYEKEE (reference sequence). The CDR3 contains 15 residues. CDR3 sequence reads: CASSKGTATNEKLFF. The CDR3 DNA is TGTGCCAGCAGCAAGGGGACAGCAACTAATGAAAAACTGTTTTTT.

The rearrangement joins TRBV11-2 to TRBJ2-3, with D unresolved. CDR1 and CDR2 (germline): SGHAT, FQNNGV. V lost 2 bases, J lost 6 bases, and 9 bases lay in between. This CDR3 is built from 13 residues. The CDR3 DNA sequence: TGTGCCAGCAGCTTACTGGCCGGGGATACGCAGTATTTT. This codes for CASSLLAGDTQYF.

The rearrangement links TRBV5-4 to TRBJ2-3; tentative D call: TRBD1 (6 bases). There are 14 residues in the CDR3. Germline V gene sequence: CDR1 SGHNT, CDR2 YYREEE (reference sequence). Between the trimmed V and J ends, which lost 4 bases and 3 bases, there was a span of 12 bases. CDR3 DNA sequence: TGTGCCAGCAGCGACCAACAGGGAACAGATACGCAGTATTTT. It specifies CASSDQQGTDTQYF.

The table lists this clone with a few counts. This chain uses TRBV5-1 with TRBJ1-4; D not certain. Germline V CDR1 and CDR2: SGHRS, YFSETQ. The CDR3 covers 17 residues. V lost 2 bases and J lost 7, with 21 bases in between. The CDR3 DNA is TGCGCCAGCAGCTTTCAGGCAGGAGGGAACAACGGTGAAAAACTGTTTTTT. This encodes CASSFQAGGNNGEKLFF. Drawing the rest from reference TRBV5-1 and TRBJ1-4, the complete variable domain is KAGVTQTPRYLIKTRGQQVTLSCSPISGHRSVSWYQQTPGQGLQFLFEYFSETQRNKGNFPGRFSGRQFSNSRSEMNVSTLELGDSALYLCASSFQAGGNNGEKLFFGSGTQLSVL.

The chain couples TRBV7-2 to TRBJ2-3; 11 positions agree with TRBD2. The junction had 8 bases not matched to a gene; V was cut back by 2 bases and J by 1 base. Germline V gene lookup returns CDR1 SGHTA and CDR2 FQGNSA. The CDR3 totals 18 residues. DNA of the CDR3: TGTGCCAGCAGCTTACCGACTACTAGCGGGGGCGGCACAGATACGCAGTATTTT. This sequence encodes CASSLPTTSGGGTDTQYF.

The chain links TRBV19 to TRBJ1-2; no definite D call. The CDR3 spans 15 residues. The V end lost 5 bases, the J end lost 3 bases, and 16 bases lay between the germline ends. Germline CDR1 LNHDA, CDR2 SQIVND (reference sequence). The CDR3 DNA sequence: TGTGCCAGTAGTCCCCCGGGAGAAGGCTACTATGGCTACACCTTC. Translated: CASSPPGEGYYGYTF.

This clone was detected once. The CDR3 sequence: CASSLARGANTGELFF. The CDR3 bases are TGTGCCAGCAGCTTAGCCAGGGGAGCGAACACCGGGGAGCTGTTTTTT. The genes are TRBV11-1 and TRBJ2-2; maybe TRBD1 (6 bases). The CDR3 extends over 16 amino acids. Germline CDR1 is SGHAT and CDR2 is FQDESV (reference sequence). Trimming left V 0 bases short and J 0 bases short, with 8 bases between.

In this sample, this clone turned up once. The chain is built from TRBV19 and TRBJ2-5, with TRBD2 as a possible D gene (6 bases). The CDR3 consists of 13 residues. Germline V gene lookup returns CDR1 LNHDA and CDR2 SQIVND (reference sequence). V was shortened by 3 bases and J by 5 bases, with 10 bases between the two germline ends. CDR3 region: CASSIRERETQYF. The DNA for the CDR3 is TGTGCCAGTAGTATTCGGGAGCGGGAGACCCAGTACTTC.

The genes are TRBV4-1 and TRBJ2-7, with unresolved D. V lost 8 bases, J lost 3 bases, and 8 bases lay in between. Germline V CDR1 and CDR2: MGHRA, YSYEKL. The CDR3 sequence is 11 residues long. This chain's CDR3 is CASPYSYEQYF. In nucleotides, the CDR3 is TGCGCCAGCCCCTACAGCTACGAGCAGTACTTC.

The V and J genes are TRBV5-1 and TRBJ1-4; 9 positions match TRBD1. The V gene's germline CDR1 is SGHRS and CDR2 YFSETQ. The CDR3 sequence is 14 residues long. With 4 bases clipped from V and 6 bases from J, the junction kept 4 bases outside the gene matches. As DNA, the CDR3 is TGCGCCAGCAGCCCCGGGACAGGGTATGAAAAACTGTTTTTT. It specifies CASSPGTGYEKLFF.

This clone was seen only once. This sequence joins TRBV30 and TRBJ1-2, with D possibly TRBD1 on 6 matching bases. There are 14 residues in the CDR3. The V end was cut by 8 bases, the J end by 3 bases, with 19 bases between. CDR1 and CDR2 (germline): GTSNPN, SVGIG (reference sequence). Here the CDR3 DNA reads TGTGCCCTTGGGGGAGGGGGATCCTACTATGGCTACACCTTC. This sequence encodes CALGGGGSYYGYTF.

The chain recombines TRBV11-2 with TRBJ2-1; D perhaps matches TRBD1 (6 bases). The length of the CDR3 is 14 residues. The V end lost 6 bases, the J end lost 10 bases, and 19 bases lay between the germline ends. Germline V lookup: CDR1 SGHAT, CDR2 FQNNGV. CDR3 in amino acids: CASSRLQGPGEQFF. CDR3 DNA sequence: TGTGCCAGCAGTCGACTACAGGGTCCGGGGGAGCAGTTCTTC.

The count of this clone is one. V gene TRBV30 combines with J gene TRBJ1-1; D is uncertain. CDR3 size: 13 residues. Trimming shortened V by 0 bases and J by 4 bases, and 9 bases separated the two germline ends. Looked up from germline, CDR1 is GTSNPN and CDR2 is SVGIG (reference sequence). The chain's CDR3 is CAWSVGKGTEAFF. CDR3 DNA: TGTGCCTGGAGTGTCGGGAAGGGCACTGAAGCTTTCTTT.